What follows describes a single TCR beta chain. Its antigen specificity is not known. Per-base qualities were not stored, and no clone one base away is much larger. For this chain, trimming is 4 bases at the V end and 2 bases at the J end, and the number of junction bases without a gene match is 9. The CDR3 runs 17 amino acids, cysteine and phenylalanine included. Kept here is only the CDR3 DNA, which spans 51 bases and is read in frame from base 1. CDR1 is given as SGHTA and CDR2 as FQGNSA, both from the germline V gene. The donors were healthy, HIV-negative adults with no recently reported acute infections or vaccinations. Only Caucasian adults living in Nashville, Tennessee, USA were represented among the donors. CD4+ T cells were enriched by magnetic negative selection, after which naive cells were positively selected on CD45RA and the negative fraction was taken as the memory subset. After blood collection by leukapheresis, PBMCs were isolated using Ficoll-Histopaque density gradient centrifugation and then cryopreserved in the vapor phase of liquid nitrogen. Analytical flow cytometry was used to check the purity and quantity of each magnetically sorted T cell population. Genomic DNA was isolated from every sorted fraction and measured by UV absorbance on a Nanodrop 2000c.

The record originates from a study of shared clonotypes between healthy human individuals (dated by TCRdb to 2019 to 2021). Some background on the complete study: A couple of women and three men aged 18 to 49 years were included in the cohort. The study deeply sequenced blood TCR repertoires of several healthy adults to estimate repertoire size and the extent of clonotype sharing between individuals. Each donor's leukapheresis produced roughly between about 0.9 and 9.5 billion PBMCs. For each donor, three plates each were used for CD4 naive and CD4 memory, two plates were used for CD8 naive, and one plate was used for CD8 memory. To increase sequencing depth and limit assay-specific biases, different laboratories used diverse techniques to prepare libraries and sequence TCR repertoires. General study outcomes and caveats: Pairwise subsampling indicated that sequencing depth was expected to affect the degree of clonotype sharing among donors. The small number of donors limited the genetic and exposure-history diversity represented. Higher generation probabilities were observed for clonotypes shared by all four sorted-subset donors than for non-shared clonotypes. Sampling was restricted to blood, and TCR repertoires in tissues likely differ from the TCR repertoires found in blood. Even with the large sequencing depth, rarefaction of the sorted-subset datasets indicated that sequencing was incomplete. Naive subsets generally had larger estimated clonotype richness than memory subsets did. Sharing across a few donors was observed for 4.5% to 6.5% of naive CD4, about 4% of naive CD8, 2% to 2.5% of memory CD4, and about 0.38% of memory CD8 clonotypes.

Using the deep immunoSEQ assay, TCR CDR3 regions were amplified from genomic DNA by multiplex PCR. Extracted genomic DNA from each cell subset was spread evenly across all wells of several immunoSEQ 96-well plates, with each plate serving as a replicate. For sorted subsets, 200 to 250 ng of genomic DNA, equivalent to roughly 33,000 T cell genomes, went into each replicate PCR. Purified libraries were quantified with a Qubit 3.0 fluorometer, sized on a Bioanalyzer 2100, and re-quantified with the KAPA Library Quantification kit. A separate single-read 150-cycle Illumina NextSeq 550 flow cell was used to sequence each immunoSEQ 96-well plate. The authors' analysis ran thus. Because the immunoSEQ output held only junctional sequences and lacked quality scores, the filtering could not match the filtering applied to full-length reads. To assign V/J genes and CDR3, sequences were annotated against IMGT germline references using PyIR, a Python wrapper for IgBLAST v1.9. Reads were filtered out if the reads had weak V/J assignments (E-value above 1e-6), no CDR3, stop codons, out-of-frame junctions, or ambiguous translated residues. A V3J clonotype was defined by an identical inferred V gene, J gene, and CDR3 amino acid sequence. Percentage overlap between repertoires was computed as shared unique clonotypes divided by the size of the smaller repertoire. Three approaches were used to assess repertoire richness: RTK rarefaction, the Chao1 estimator, and Recon v2.1 estimates of unobserved clonotypes. OLGA was used to compute generation probabilities for all TCRbeta clonotypes that the gDNA method yielded from a handful of donors. TCRdb mirrors the immuneACCESS table, restricted to in-frame sequences. Some clones are absent from its copies; in checked studies, under half trace to an unresolved V gene, and the reason for the others is unknown. That table supplies the V and J calls and clone size; D and trimming were determined from the DNA. The sample table lists about a million clones, 76% of them with a count of one. Of the sample, about 1.5% falls within the top ten clones.

Sequencing used memory CD4+ T cells sorted from blood. Taken with the paper, the label for cell subset or site translates to: CD45RA-negative fraction. The chain couples TRBV7-2 to TRBJ2-7, with 12 bases matching TRBD2. This receptor was obtained from a man between 18 and 35 years old in good health. The DNA reads as follows: TGTGCCAGCAGCTCAATCTCGACTAGCGGGAGAGCCTACGAGCAGTACTTC. Its protein reads: CASSSISTSGRAYEQYF.